The clone carrying this T cell receptor (beta chain) came up once. V lost 4 bases and J 0 bases, leaving 7 bases between the germline ends. CDR3 length: 12 amino acids. Germline loops: CDR1 GTSNPN, CDR2 SVGIG (reference sequence). This specimen comes from a study of CD8+ T cells in alopecia areata. In the study overall: A 6-month period off drug followed tofacitinib, which lasted 6 to 18 months.

Specified treatment: oral pan-JAK inhibitor, 5-10 mg twice daily. Once RNA had been extracted, it was reverse transcribed into cDNA to act as the sequencing template. The method was immunoSEQ multiplex PCR; TCRdb's version includes in-frame clones alone and lacks a portion of them. Of 150,000 to 250,000 clones in the sample, 58% are singletons; the top ten hold approximately 5.1%. The source is a human donor with alopecia areata. This chain joins TRBV30 and TRBJ2-7; D ambiguous. The specimen was CD4+ T cells sorted from blood, collected at week 24, from a patient treated with tofacitinib. The CDR3 sequence: CAWMGSSYEQYF. The DNA of the CDR3 is TGTGCCTGGATGGGTAGCTCCTACGAGCAGTACTTC. The entire variable domain, with the rest obtained from reference TRBV30 and TRBJ2-7, is as follows: SQTIHQWPATLVQPVGSPLSLECTVEGTSNPNLYWYRQAAGRGLQLLFYSVGIGQISSEVPQNLSASRPQDRQFILSSKKLLLSDSGFYLCAWMGSSYEQYFGPGTRLTVT.